Below, one TCR beta chain is given with its context. Antigen specificity is unknown. The sample originates from a study of blood T cells in healthy people across ages. Overall study findings and caveats: When one million T cells were used, diversity estimates were thought to be underestimates. Lack of knowledge of donor CMV status possibly confounded expanded clonotype changes.

Germline CDR1 LGHNT, CDR2 FRNRAP. Trimming shortened V by 5 bases and J by 9 bases, and 8 bases separated the two germline ends. The CDR3 totals 11 residues. A sample-barcoded 5' primer and a J-beta primer mix were used in a second PCR of about 7 to 12 cycles. With 12 random nucleotides, a template-switch adaptor tagged each individual cDNA molecule. In TCRdb, the 5' RACE reads were re-called with MiXCR into one record per CDR3 protein. The sample lists approximately 2,000,000 distinct CDR3 sequences, around 40% occurring once. Per sample, at least 5 micrograms of total RNA were extracted. The chain links TRBV12-5 to TRBJ1-5; D uncertain. Sequencing was performed on blood. The sequence was obtained from a human donor in good health. The CDR3 is CASGPLWPQHF. The CDR3 DNA sequence: TGTGCTAGTGGTCCCCTATGGCCCCAGCATTTT.